The 10 T cell receptor beta chains given below trace back to one sample, sequenced in a study of T-cell reconstitution after alpha-beta-depleted transplantation in children. Unique molecular identifiers were incorporated during preparation of the TCRbeta library. One entry per CDR3 protein results from TCRdb running MiXCR on the PCR reads. Counted here are approximately 230,000 distinct CDR3 sequences, roughly a quarter occurring once; the ten biggest clones make up about 5%. Sequenced here: PBMCs, mostly from graft donor cells, sampled 360 days after TCRalphabeta/CD19-depleted stem cell transplant. These receptors were collected from a female patient under 10 years old who had a stem cell transplant for congenital amegakaryocytic thrombocytopenia, so the T cells may come from the graft donor.

V is TRBV7-2 and J is TRBJ1-2; 9 bases are shared with TRBD1. Trimming removed 0 bases from V and 4 bases from J; junction bases left unmatched: 3. The CDR3 runs to 15 residues. Germline lookup yields CDR1 SGHTA and CDR2 FQGNSA. The CDR3 reads CASSLAGGQGYGYTF. CDR3 nucleotide sequence: TGTGCCAGCAGCTTAGCGGGGGGACAGGGCTATGGCTACACCTTC.

This clonotype was picked up a small number of times. This chain connects TRBV6-2 or TRBV6-3 to TRBJ2-4; D might be TRBD1 or TRBD2, each matching 5 bases. V lost 7 bases and J lost 8, with 18 bases in between. In germline, CDR1 is MNHEY, CDR2 SVGEGT. CDR3 length: 14 residues. CDR3 region: CASMGKPGRDIQYF. In nucleotides, the CDR3 is TGTGCCAGCATGGGGAAACCGGGACGGGACATTCAGTACTTC.

A few counts support this clonotype. The chain carries TRBV4-1 and TRBJ1-2; a possible D gene is TRBD1 (5 bases). Trimming shortened V by 1 base and J by 4 bases, and 13 bases separated the two germline ends. This CDR3 is built from 15 residues. Germline V gene sequence: CDR1 MGHRA, CDR2 YSYEKL. CDR3 bases: TGCGCCAGCAGCCAAGGGTGGGCAGGGAGCTATGGCTACACCTTC. Translating gives CASSQGWAGSYGYTF.

There are a few counts of this clonotype. The chain recombines TRBV7-8 with TRBJ2-1; D is tentatively TRBD1 or TRBD2 (5 bases each). Looked up from germline, CDR1 is SGHVS and CDR2 is FQNEAQ. V dropped 2 bases and J dropped 7 bases, with 12 bases sitting between them. The CDR3 loop spans 14 amino acids. The CDR3 sequence: CASSLTGTINEQFF. Written as DNA, the CDR3 is TGTGCCAGCAGCTTAACCGGGACCATAAATGAGCAGTTCTTC.

The chain couples TRBV4-3 to TRBJ2-5; weak D call: TRBD1 (5 bases). V was clipped by 0 bases and J by 5 bases, with 13 bases between them. The germline V gene encodes CDR1 LGHNA and CDR2 YSLEER. The CDR3 loop spans 15 amino acids. This CDR3 reads CASSQDQGQKETQYF. The CDR3 nucleotides read TGCGCCAGCAGCCAAGATCAGGGCCAGAAGGAGACCCAGTACTTC.

For this clonotype: At one end the junction does not follow the germline gene, possibly because of a read error. This chain joins TRBV5-8 and TRBJ1-3; no definite D call. CDR3 length: 14 residues. Germline CDR1 SGHTS, CDR2 YDEGEE. CDR3 region: CASGLISHGNTIYF. The CDR3 DNA follows: TGTGCCAGCGGCTTGATTAGCCATGGAAACACCATATATTTT.

This clonotype was recorded a few times. The genes are TRBV20-1 and TRBJ1-1; D remains ambiguous. CDR3 length: 12 residues. V lost 3 bases and J 7 bases, leaving 12 bases between the germline ends. Germline values: CDR1 DFQATT, CDR2 SNEGSKA (reference sequence). The CDR3 sequence is CSASRHTYEAFF. DNA for the CDR3: TGCAGTGCTAGTAGGCACACCTATGAAGCTTTCTTT.

The genes are TRBV5-1 and TRBJ2-5; 13 bases agree with TRBD2. The length of the CDR3 is 16 residues. V trimming: 1 base; J trimming: 2 bases; junction bases outside the gene matches: 2. CDR1 and CDR2 (germline): SGHRS, YFSETQ. The CDR3 DNA reads TGCGCCAGCAGCTTGAGGGGACTAGCGGGACAAGAGACCCAGTACTTC. Amino acids: CASSLRGLAGQETQYF.

This clonotype came up a few times. The chain recombines TRBV4-2 with TRBJ2-5; 7 nucleotides match TRBD1. V trimming: 1 base; J trimming: 4 bases; junction bases outside the gene matches: 9. From germline, CDR1 is LGHNA and CDR2 YNFKEQ. The CDR3 runs to 16 residues. The CDR3 coding sequence is TGTGCCAGCAGCCAAGCCGGGGCAAGGGACAGAGAGACCCAGTACTTC. Amino acids: CASSQAGARDRETQYF.

V usage is TRBV6-1 and J usage is TRBJ2-3, with D unresolved. Per germline, CDR1 MNHNS and CDR2 SASEGT. The V and J ends lost 7 bases and 2 bases respectively, with 16 bases between them. The CDR3 sequence is 15 residues long. The CDR3: CASNEWPPSTDTQYF. The DNA for the CDR3 is TGTGCCAGCAACGAGTGGCCCCCATCCACAGATACGCAGTATTTT.